Listed here are 32 T cell receptor beta chains from one sample, sequenced in a study of blood T cells in healthy people across ages. Alongside a J-beta primer mix, a sample-barcoded 5' primer served in a second PCR lasting about 6 to 11 cycles. TCRdb re-analysed the 5' RACE reads in MiXCR, keeping a single row per CDR3 protein. The sample lists about 1,600,000 distinct CDR3 sequences, around 42% occurring once. Sequencing used blood. The receptors were gathered from a young woman in good health.

This clonotype was found a few times. The chain is built from TRBV20-1 and TRBJ2-5, with TRBD1 identical over 11 bases. V lost 4 bases to trimming and J lost 5 bases; unmatched junction nucleotides: 6. From germline, CDR1 is DFQATT and CDR2 SNEGSKA (reference sequence). The CDR3 consists of 14 residues. The CDR3 loop reads CSATGTGGLETQYF. CDR3 nucleotides: TGCAGTGCTACAGGGACAGGGGGATTGGAGACCCAGTACTTC.

The CDR3 loop is CASSTSSGRAKNEQFF. The CDR3, as DNA: TGTGCCAGTAGTACCAGTAGCGGGAGGGCCAAAAATGAGCAGTTCTTC. This chain links TRBV19 with TRBJ2-1; 11 bases match TRBD2. Germline V gene data show CDR1 as LNHDA and CDR2 as SQIVND (reference sequence). The junction had 9 bases not matched to a gene; V was cut back by 4 bases and J by 7 bases. The CDR3 has 16 residues.

This clonotype was counted between two and nine times. DNA of the CDR3: TGCGCCAGCAGTGAGAACAGGGGATTGTTGGAGACCCAGTACTTC. This codes for CASSENRGLLETQYF. The chain recombines TRBV10-1 with TRBJ2-5, with 7 bases aligning to TRBD1. CDR1 is WNHNN, CDR2 SYGVQD, per germline (reference sequence). The CDR3 is made up of 15 amino acids. With 2 bases clipped from V and 5 bases from J, the junction kept 8 bases outside the gene matches.

V gene TRBV27 combines with J gene TRBJ2-1; possibly TRBD2 for D (5 bases). Between the trimmed V and J ends, which lost 0 bases and 0 bases, there was a span of 12 bases. Germline loops: CDR1 MNHEY, CDR2 SMNVEV (reference sequence). The CDR3 extends over 17 amino acids. CDR3 sequence: CASSLSFSASSYNEQFF. The CDR3 DNA sequence: TGTGCCAGCAGTTTATCGTTTAGCGCTAGCTCCTACAATGAGCAGTTCTTC.

The chain has TRBV12-3 or TRBV12-4 and TRBJ2-1; D is unresolved. V lost 3 bases to trimming and J lost 5 bases, with 5 bases between them. The CDR3 runs 12 residues. CDR3 coding DNA: TGTGCCAGCAGTTTTTGGAACAATGAGCAGTTCTTC. Amino acids: CASSFWNNEQFF.

This clonotype was observed a few times. The chain links TRBV7-2 to TRBJ2-3; tentatively, D is TRBD2 (5 bases). CDR1 and CDR2 (germline): SGHTA, FQGNSA. V was clipped by 10 bases and J by 2 bases, with 16 bases between them. The CDR3 contains 14 residues. The CDR3 DNA follows: TGTGCCATCTCCAATGGCGGGTACACAGATACGCAGTATTTT. Amino acid sequence: CAISNGGYTDTQYF.

This clonotype was counted only a few times. This sequence joins TRBV6-5 and TRBJ1-2, with D hard to call. Germline loops: CDR1 MNHEY, CDR2 SVGAGI. Trimming pared 2 bases from V and 5 bases from J, leaving 9 bases between. The CDR3 runs to 13 residues. Here the CDR3 DNA reads TGTGCCAGCAGTTACGGTCGGCAGTATGGCTACACCTTC. Encoded protein: CASSYGRQYGYTF.

This clonotype was counted only a few times. This chain uses TRBV6-5 with TRBJ2-3, with 9 bases matching TRBD1. CDR1 and CDR2 from the germline V gene are MNHEY and SVGAGI. The trim removed 5 bases at V and 2 bases at J, leaving 5 bases unmatched. The CDR3 contains 15 residues. The CDR3 region has the DNA TGTGCCAGCAGTCCCGGGGACAGGGCCACAGATACGCAGTATTTT. This gives the protein CASSPGDRATDTQYF.

This clonotype appeared once. The chain links TRBV20-1 to TRBJ2-5; the D gene could be TRBD1 or TRBD2 (6 bases each). The CDR3 is made up of 16 amino acids. Germline values: CDR1 DFQATT, CDR2 SNEGSKA (reference sequence). Trimming removed 3 bases from V and 11 bases from J, with 28 bases in between. In DNA, the CDR3 is TGCAGTGCTAGGCTCCCGGCACAGGGACTTTGGAATGAGCAGTACTTC. Amino acids: CSARLPAQGLWNEQYF.

This clonotype has a count of ten or more. The chain has TRBV20-1 and TRBJ2-3, with 7 bases lining up with TRBD2. The CDR3 contains 15 residues. The V gene end was trimmed by 0 bases and the J gene end by 2 bases; junction bases not matched to a gene: 5. Germline V gene data show CDR1 as DFQATT and CDR2 as SNEGSKA (reference sequence). CDR3 DNA sequence: TGCAGTGCTAGAGATGGAGCGGGGATCACAGATACGCAGTATTTT. This codes for CSARDGAGITDTQYF.

This sequence joins TRBV29-1 and TRBJ2-1; D may be TRBD2 (6 bases). The J call may be in error: the DNA end matches TRBJ2-7 better. Germline CDR1 and CDR2: SQVTM and ANQGSEA. CDR3 length: 14 amino acids. CDR3 sequence: CSVDWASDYNEQYF. CDR3 nucleotides: TGCAGCGTTGATTGGGCTAGCGACTACAATGAGCAGTACTTC.

J is TRBJ2-7 and V is TRBV25-1; 10 nucleotides agree with TRBD2. Germline V lookup: CDR1 MGHDK, CDR2 SYGVNS. The CDR3 totals 15 residues. Trimming at V came to 5 bases and at J to 0 bases, leaving 4 bases not matched to a gene. This chain's CDR3 is CASSLAGAHSYEQYF. The CDR3 coding sequence is TGTGCCAGCAGTCTAGCGGGGGCCCACTCCTACGAGCAGTACTTC.

This chain joins TRBV7-9 and TRBJ1-4; possibly TRBD1 for D (6 bases). The germline CDR1 and CDR2 sequences are SEHNR and FQNEAQ (reference sequence). The CDR3 runs to 16 residues. V shed 11 bases and J shed 7 bases, with 26 bases lying between them. CDR3 in amino acids: CASMGAGNGSTEKLFF. In nucleotides, the CDR3 is TGTGCCTCCATGGGGGCAGGGAACGGTTCGACTGAAAAACTGTTTTTT.

This clonotype occurred a few times. The chain uses TRBV28 and TRBJ2-1; tentative D call: TRBD1 (5 bases). The CDR3 covers 14 residues. The germline gives CDR1 MDHEN, CDR2 SYDVKM. V lost 6 bases and J 5 bases, leaving 14 bases between the germline ends. The chain's CDR3 is CASRGWTYHNEQFF. The CDR3 nucleotides are TGTGCCAGCAGGGGGTGGACATACCACAATGAGCAGTTCTTC.

V is TRBV6-6 and J is TRBJ2-1, with 7 bases matching TRBD1. V shed 3 bases and J 6 bases; nucleotides not matched to a gene: 5. Looked up from germline, CDR1 is MNHNY and CDR2 is SVGAGI (reference sequence). This CDR3 contains 14 residues. CDR3 coding DNA: TGTGCCAGCAGTTATTGGGACAGACGCAATGAGCAGTTCTTC. Translated: CASSYWDRRNEQFF.

This rearrangement joins TRBV20-1 to TRBJ2-7; no clear D. The germline V gene encodes CDR1 DFQATT and CDR2 SNEGSKA (reference sequence). The CDR3 spans 13 residues. The V and J ends lost 3 bases and 5 bases respectively, with 14 bases between them. The CDR3 DNA sequence: TGCAGTGCTAGCAATCCCCCGGGTCACGAGCAGTACTTC. This translates into CSASNPPGHEQYF.

This clonotype was counted only a few times. The CDR3 protein is CASSLSGGYGNTIYF. Here the CDR3 DNA reads TGTGCCAGCAGTTTATCAGGGGGCTATGGAAACACCATATATTTT. This sequence joins TRBV27 and TRBJ1-3; 7 positions agree with TRBD1. V shed 0 bases, J shed 3 bases, and the junction held 2 bases outside the gene matches. The CDR3 spans 15 residues. Germline CDR1 reads MNHEY; CDR2 reads SMNVEV (reference sequence).

This clonotype has more than one count but fewer than ten. The chain combines TRBV6-6 with TRBJ2-7, with TRBD2 as a possible D gene (6 bases). The V end lost 6 bases, the J end lost 3 bases, and 12 bases lay between the germline ends. The CDR3 is 13 residues long. CDR1 is MNHNY, CDR2 SVGAGI, per germline (reference sequence). The CDR3 loop is CASRYGGVYEQYF. The CDR3 nucleotides read TGTGCCAGCAGATACGGAGGGGTCTACGAGCAGTACTTC.

This chain links TRBV6-1 with TRBJ2-7; no reliable D call. The CDR3 has 12 amino acids. The germline CDR1 and CDR2 sequences are MNHNS and SASEGT. Trimming left V 4 bases short and J 5 bases short, with 9 bases between. CDR3 DNA: TGTGCCAGCAGTGCTACCGGTGACGAGCAGTACTTC. It encodes CASSATGDEQYF.

This rearrangement joins TRBV6-5 to TRBJ1-2; TRBD1 matches at 8 bases. CDR3 length: 15 amino acids. Germline CDR1 MNHEY, CDR2 SVGAGI. After removal of 4 bases from V and 7 bases from J, the junction contained 11 bases not matched to a gene. The CDR3 DNA sequence: TGTGCCAGCAGTTCGGAAATTACTACAGGGGGTGGCTACACCTTC. This encodes CASSSEITTGGGYTF.

V gene TRBV2 combines with J gene TRBJ1-2, with a tentative D call TRBD1 (5 bases). Germline CDR1 reads SNHLY; CDR2 reads FYNNEI. The CDR3 consists of 14 residues. Trimming left V 2 bases short and J 2 bases short, with 9 bases between. The CDR3 here is CASSESGLNYGYTF. The CDR3 nucleotides are TGTGCCAGCAGTGAATCGGGGCTAAACTATGGCTACACCTTC.

The chain combines TRBV20-1 with TRBJ1-1, with D possibly being TRBD1 (5 bases). Deletions cut 2 bases from V and 7 bases from J, with 8 bases between. The CDR3 is 11 residues long. Germline lookup yields CDR1 DFQATT and CDR2 SNEGSKA (reference sequence). The CDR3 loop reads CSARPGIEAFF. The CDR3 region has the DNA TGCAGTGCTAGACCAGGGATTGAAGCTTTCTTT.

The chain has TRBV6-2 or TRBV6-3 and TRBJ2-2; TRBD2 aligns across 10 bases. Germline values: CDR1 MNHEY, CDR2 SVGEGT. CDR3 length: 16 amino acids. Trimming at V came to 6 bases and at J to 3 bases, leaving 7 bases not matched to a gene. CDR3 region: CASSQRGTSDTGELFF. CDR3 nucleotide sequence: TGTGCCAGCAGCCAACGGGGGACTAGCGACACCGGGGAGCTGTTTTTT.

This clonotype has just a few counts. This chain connects TRBV3-1 to TRBJ2-3; D is undetermined. This CDR3 region has 15 residues. V was cut by 7 bases and J by 4 bases, with 18 bases left in between. Germline CDR1 is LGHDT and CDR2 is YNNKEL (reference sequence). CDR3 residues: CASTLGSYQSDTQYF. The CDR3 region has the DNA TGTGCCAGCACCCTAGGGTCCTACCAATCAGATACGCAGTATTTT.

This chain uses TRBV9 with TRBJ1-1; TRBD1 matches 8 bases. Germline trimming cut 5 bases from V and 1 base from J; bases unmatched to any gene: 4. This CDR3 contains 14 residues. Germline CDR1 SGDLS, CDR2 YYNGEE. The CDR3 spells CASSGTGSNTEAFF. CDR3 DNA: TGTGCCAGCAGTGGGACAGGCTCGAACACTGAAGCTTTCTTT.

This chain connects TRBV27 to TRBJ1-2; no clear D gene. The V gene's germline CDR1 is MNHEY and CDR2 SMNVEV (reference sequence). Trimming removed 5 bases from V and 7 bases from J, with 14 bases in between. CDR3 size: 13 residues. CDR3 DNA: TGTGCCAGCAGTCTCGGAGGGTGGGGTGGCTACACCTTC. This encodes CASSLGGWGGYTF.

In this sample, this clonotype turned up a few times. This sequence joins TRBV7-9 and TRBJ2-7; unclear D gene. Per the germline V gene, CDR1 is SEHNR and CDR2 is FQNEAQ (reference sequence). This CDR3 contains 13 residues. Trimming took off 4 bases at V and 5 bases at J, with 12 bases between the two ends. The CDR3 reads CASSSRSLDEQYF. CDR3 bases: TGTGCCAGCAGCTCCAGGAGCCTTGACGAGCAGTACTTC.

This clonotype was observed a handful of times. The J gene is TRBJ2-1, the V gene TRBV24-1; D may be TRBD1 (6 bases). Germline V lookup: CDR1 KGHDR, CDR2 SFDVKD. CDR3 length: 14 residues. Trimming took 6 bases from V and 8 from J, leaving 16 bases between them. The chain's CDR3 is CATSPGQSADEQFF. CDR3 sequence (DNA): TGTGCCACCAGTCCGGGACAATCTGCGGATGAGCAGTTCTTC.

This clonotype has a handful of counts. The chain's CDR3 is CATWGATNEKLFF. In DNA form, the CDR3 reads TGTGCCACCTGGGGGGCAACTAATGAAAAACTGTTTTTT. The chain has TRBV28 and TRBJ1-4; TRBD1 is a possible D gene (5 bases). Germline CDR1 is MDHEN and CDR2 is SYDVKM. CDR3 length: 13 amino acids. With 10 bases removed from V and 0 bases from J, the gap between germline ends came to 9 bases.

The chain joins TRBV27 to TRBJ2-5; D gene unclear. Germline V gene data show CDR1 as MNHEY and CDR2 as SMNVEV (reference sequence). This CDR3 has 12 amino acids. Trimming pared 8 bases from V and 4 bases from J, leaving 11 bases between. In DNA, the CDR3 is TGTGCCAGCTACAGTCCTACAGAGACCCAGTACTTC. It encodes CASYSPTETQYF.

V usage is TRBV2 and J usage is TRBJ2-7; TRBD1 aligns across 7 bases. Trimming removed 3 bases from V and 5 bases from J; junction bases left unmatched: 7. The length of the CDR3 is 14 residues. In germline, CDR1 is SNHLY, CDR2 FYNNEI. DNA of the CDR3: TGTGCCAGCAGTGACAGAGACAGGGTCCACGAGCAGTACTTC. Protein: CASSDRDRVHEQYF.

The rearrangement joins TRBV7-9 to TRBJ1-1; no definite D call. From germline, CDR1 is SEHNR and CDR2 FQNEAQ (reference sequence). The V and J ends lost 2 bases and 1 base respectively, with 11 bases between them. The CDR3 length is 15 residues. The CDR3 reads CASSLLREGNTEAFF. CDR3 nucleotide sequence: TGTGCCAGCAGCTTATTAAGGGAAGGGAACACTGAAGCTTTCTTT.